The clone carrying this T cell receptor beta chain has a handful of counts. The data were taken from a study of patients and donors after allogeneic stem cell transplantation. MiXCR, applied by TCRdb to the RT-PCR reads, yields one record per CDR3 protein. The sample has around 200,000 distinct CDR3 sequences, 38% seen once. The CDR3 loop spans 13 amino acids. The germline gives CDR1 SGHTA, CDR2 FQGNSA. Trimming at V came to 3 bases and at J to 6 bases, leaving 2 bases not matched to a gene. The origin of this receptor is a human donor who was either an allogeneic HSCT recipient or a stem cell or donor lymphocyte infusion donor (not recorded which). It is not recorded whose cells these are; they may come from a transplant donor. V and J are TRBV7-2 and TRBJ1-5; 7 bases match TRBD1. The sequenced sample consisted of blood, either unsorted or a sorted T cell fraction (not recorded which). CDR3 protein: CASSFDRVQPQHF. The CDR3 DNA follows: TGTGCCAGCAGCTTCGACAGGGTTCAGCCCCAGCATTTT.